This is a list of T cell receptor beta chains from one sample in a study of T cells expressing NK-cell markers. TCRdb reprocessed the 5' RACE reads, with one entry per CDR3 protein and no DNA. The sample has more than 250,000 distinct CDR3 sequences; the top ten hold about 0.39%. Sequencing was carried out using blood T cells: a sorted CD56 or NKG2C T cell subset, CD4+ or CD8+ T cells, or bulk PBMC T cells (not recorded which). The receptor source for this set is a man between 18 and 35 years old in good health. Both conserved end residues are part of each CDR3.

>TRBV6-1|15|TRBJ2-1
CASSGGTFPYNEQFF
>TRBV6-2/TRBV6-3|15|TRBJ2-7
CASSQRTSGIYEQYF
>TRBV10-3|13|TRBJ2-3
CATTGQATDTQYF
>TRBV20-1|14|TRBJ2-7
CSARDQGVTYEQYF
>TRBV10-3|19|TRBJ2-3
CAISEGLAAAPSFTDTQYF
>TRBV29-1|14|TRBJ2-3
CSVEQAGEVDTQYF
>TRBV20-1|12|TRBJ2-1
CLVGGSEDEQFF
>TRBV5-4|13|TRBJ2-1
CASSAGGEHEQFF
>TRBV12-3/TRBV12-4|14|TRBJ1-1
CASSSMTGNTEAFF
>TRBV3-1|13|TRBJ2-1
CASSPPMSNEQFF
>TRBV7-8|15|TRBJ2-2
CASSLGQTSTGELFF
>TRBV12-3/TRBV12-4|14|TRBJ1-4
CASTLVATNEKLFF
>TRBV21-1|14|TRBJ1-5
CASSKERSNQPQHF
>TRBV5-1|16|TRBJ2-1
CASSPGLMRSYNEQFF
>TRBV7-2|15|TRBJ1-6
CASSSRRDRNSPLHF
>TRBV5-1|15|TRBJ2-1
CASSQDISSYNEQFF
>TRBV29-1|13|TRBJ2-1
CSVDVIGGNEQFF
>TRBV29-1|14|TRBJ2-1
CSVVGTSQYNEQFF
>TRBV3-1|15|TRBJ1-2
CASSPRTAGNYGYTF
>TRBV12-3/TRBV12-4|16|TRBJ2-1
CASSATTSGRGYEQFF
>TRBV29-1|14|TRBJ2-1
CSVAPRQKDNEQFF
>TRBV11-3|16|TRBJ2-3
CASSFVSSGSPDTQYF
>TRBV5-1|16|TRBJ2-7
CASSFYGVSDSYEQYF
>TRBV11-2|15|TRBJ2-5
CASSPMTGGAETQYF
>TRBV7-2|15|TRBJ2-7
CASSSFGGTRKEQYF
>TRBV20-1|16|TRBJ2-5
CSVRGAGASSVGTQYF
>TRBV6-1|14|TRBJ1-5
CASRSGGSNQPQHF
>TRBV3-1|15|TRBJ1-2
CASSQRDRGSYGYTF
>TRBV18|19|TRBJ2-1
CASSPTGLAGVPFRSEQFF
>TRBV10-3|15|TRBJ2-5
CAISENSGWRETQYF
>TRBV19|15|TRBJ2-7
CASSELAGSPYEQYF
>TRBV7-6|17|TRBJ1-1
CASSLLPGQGVRTEAFF
>TRBV29-1|13|TRBJ2-5
CSARKAGAETQYF
>TRBV7-2|16|TRBJ2-1
CASSWEPTSLYNEQFF
>TRBV20-1|20|TRBJ2-3
CSASNPRVTGVPYSTDTQYF
>TRBV6-5|14|TRBJ2-1
CASSYSRTLYEQFF
>TRBV5-1|15|TRBJ1-5
CASSPGGISNQPQHF
>TRBV20-1|15|TRBJ2-3
CSARDLGQGTDTQYF
>TRBV18|14|TRBJ2-3
CASSPSGSADTQYF
>TRBV6-5|15|TRBJ2-5
CASSSPGLPGETQYF
>TRBV6-5|16|TRBJ1-1
CASSYSQGIMNTEAFF
>TRBV3-1|11|TRBJ2-7
CASSITWEQYF
>TRBV12-3/TRBV12-4|15|TRBJ2-1
CASSRPGSPYNEQFF
>TRBV29-1|13|TRBJ2-7
CSVRSSSSYEQYF
>TRBV20-1|12|TRBJ1-1
CSASAGNTEAFF
>TRBV23-1|15|TRBJ2-7
CALKAGSFITYEQYF
>TRBV6-5|16|TRBJ2-2
CASSYTVAVNTGELFF
>TRBV12-3/TRBV12-4|14|TRBJ2-1
CASSLSKGFNEQFF
>TRBV11-2|14|TRBJ2-1
CASSLDWDYNEQFF
>TRBV5-1|15|TRBJ2-3
CASSLSMVGTDTQYF